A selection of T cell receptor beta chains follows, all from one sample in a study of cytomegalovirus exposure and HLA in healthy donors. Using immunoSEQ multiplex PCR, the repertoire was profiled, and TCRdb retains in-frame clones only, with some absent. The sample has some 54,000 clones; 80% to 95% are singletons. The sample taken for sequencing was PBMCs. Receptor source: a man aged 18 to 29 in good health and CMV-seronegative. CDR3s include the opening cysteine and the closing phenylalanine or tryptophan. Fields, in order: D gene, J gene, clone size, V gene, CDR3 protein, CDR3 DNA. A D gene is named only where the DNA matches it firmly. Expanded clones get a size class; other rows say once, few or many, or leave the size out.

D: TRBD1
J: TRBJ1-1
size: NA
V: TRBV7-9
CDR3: CASSLGQVLNTEAFF
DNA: TGTGCCAGCAGCCTGGGACAGGTGTTGAACACTGAAGCTTTCTTT

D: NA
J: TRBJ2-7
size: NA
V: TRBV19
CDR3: CASSKRGSYEQYF
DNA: TGTGCCAGTAGTAAAAGGGGGTCCTACGAGCAGTACTTC

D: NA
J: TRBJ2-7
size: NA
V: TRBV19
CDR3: CASSPLGTFSYEQYF
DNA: TGTGCCAGTAGTCCTCTAGGGACTTTTTCCTACGAGCAGTACTTC

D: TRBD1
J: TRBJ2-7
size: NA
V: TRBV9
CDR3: CASSATPQGLDEQYF
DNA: TGTGCCAGCAGCGCCACCCCACAGGGGTTAGACGAGCAGTACTTC

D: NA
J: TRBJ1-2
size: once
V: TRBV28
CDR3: CASSPPQGTKNYGYTF
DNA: TGTGCCAGCAGTCCCCCCCAGGGGACAAAAAACTATGGCTACACCTTC

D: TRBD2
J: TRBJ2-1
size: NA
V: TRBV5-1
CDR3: CASSSGTSNEQFF
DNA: TGCGCCAGCAGCTCCGGGACTAGCAATGAGCAGTTCTTC

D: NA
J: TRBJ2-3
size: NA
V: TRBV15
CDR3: CATSRPPADTQYF
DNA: TGTGCCACCAGCAGACCCCCGGCAGATACGCAGTATTTT

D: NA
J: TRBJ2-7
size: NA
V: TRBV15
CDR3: CATSSPHRTENPYEQYF
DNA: TGTGCCACCAGCTCCCCCCACCGGACAGAGAACCCCTACGAGCAGTACTTC

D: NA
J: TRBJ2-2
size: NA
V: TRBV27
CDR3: CASSYTDTGELFF
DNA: TGTGCCAGCAGTTATACAGATACCGGGGAGCTGTTTTTT

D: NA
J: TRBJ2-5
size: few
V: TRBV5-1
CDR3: CASSPEVQGGQYF
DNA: TGCGCCAGCAGCCCCGAGGTCCAGGGCGGCCAGTACTTC

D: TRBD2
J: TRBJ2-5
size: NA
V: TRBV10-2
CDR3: CASSEGLAGVETQYF
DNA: TGCGCCAGCAGTGAAGGGCTAGCGGGAGTTGAGACCCAGTACTTC

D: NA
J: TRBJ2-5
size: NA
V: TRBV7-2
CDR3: CASSPTIQTQYF
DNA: TGTGCCAGCAGCCCGACAATACAGACCCAGTACTTC

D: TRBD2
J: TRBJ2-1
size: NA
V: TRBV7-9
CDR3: CASSLDWGGAYNEQFF
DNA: TGTGCCAGCAGCTTAGATTGGGGGGGGGCCTACAATGAGCAGTTCTTC

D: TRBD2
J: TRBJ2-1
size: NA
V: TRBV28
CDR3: CASSPGTSGYYSYNEQFF
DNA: TGTGCCAGCAGTCCCGGGACTAGCGGATACTACTCCTACAATGAGCAGTTCTTC

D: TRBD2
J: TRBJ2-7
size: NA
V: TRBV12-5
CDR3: CASGFPGLADSYEQYF
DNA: TGTGCTAGTGGTTTCCCGGGACTAGCGGACTCCTACGAGCAGTACTTC

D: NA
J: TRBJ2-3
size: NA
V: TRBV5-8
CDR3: CASSLGGVNTDTQYF
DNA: TGTGCCAGCAGCCTCGGCGGTGTCAACACAGATACGCAGTATTTT

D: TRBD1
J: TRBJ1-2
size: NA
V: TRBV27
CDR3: CASRPRDRGRGYTF
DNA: TGTGCCAGCAGACCCCGGGACAGGGGGCGGGGCTACACCTTC

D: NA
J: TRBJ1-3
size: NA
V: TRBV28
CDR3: CASSLTGGTRDTIYF
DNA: TGTGCCAGCAGTTTGACCGGAGGCACGCGGGACACCATATATTTT

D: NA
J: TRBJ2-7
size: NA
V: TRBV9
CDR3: CASSVGGASSYEQYF
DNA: TGTGCCAGCAGCGTAGGCGGGGCCAGCTCCTACGAGCAGTACTTC

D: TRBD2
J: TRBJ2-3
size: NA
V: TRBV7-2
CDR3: CASSPWREAQYF
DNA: TGTGCCAGCAGCCCCTGGCGGGAGGCGCAGTATTTT

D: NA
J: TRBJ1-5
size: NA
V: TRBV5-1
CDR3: CASSRGAGQPQHF
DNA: TGCGCCAGCAGCCGGGGGGCAGGACAGCCCCAGCATTTT

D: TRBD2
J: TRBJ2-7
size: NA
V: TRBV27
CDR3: CASSPRPGTSGKDEQYF
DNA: TGTGCCAGCAGTCCCCGCCCCGGGACTAGCGGGAAAGATGAGCAGTACTTC

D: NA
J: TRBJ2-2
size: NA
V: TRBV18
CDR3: CASSPRSQGSTGELFF
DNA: TGTGCCAGCTCACCACGGAGCCAGGGAAGCACCGGGGAGCTGTTTTTT

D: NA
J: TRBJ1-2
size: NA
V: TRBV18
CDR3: CASSPAIDRPNYGYTF
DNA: TGTGCCAGCTCACCCGCGATAGACAGGCCCAACTATGGCTACACCTTC

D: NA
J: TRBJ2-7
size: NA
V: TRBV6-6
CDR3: CASSYNPENEQYF
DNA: TGTGCCAGCAGTTACAATCCGGAGAACGAGCAGTACTTC

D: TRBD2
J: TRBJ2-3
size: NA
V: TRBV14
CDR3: CASSQDWLAGGSDTQYF
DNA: TGTGCCAGCAGCCAAGATTGGCTAGCGGGAGGATCAGATACGCAGTATTTT

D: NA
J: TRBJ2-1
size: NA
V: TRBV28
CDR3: CASRHGRESSYNEQFF
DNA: TGTGCCAGCAGACATGGTCGGGAGAGCTCCTACAATGAGCAGTTCTTC

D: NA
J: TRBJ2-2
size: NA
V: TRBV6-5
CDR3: CASSYYGTGELFF
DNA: TGTGCCAGCAGTTACTACGGCACCGGGGAGCTGTTTTTT

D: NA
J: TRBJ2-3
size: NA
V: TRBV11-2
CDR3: CASSLNPGSSGDTQYF
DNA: TGTGCCAGCAGCCTAAATCCGGGATCTAGTGGGGATACGCAGTATTTT

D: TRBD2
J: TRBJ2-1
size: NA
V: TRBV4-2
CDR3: CASSQVPRGLAGSNEQFF
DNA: TGTGCCAGCAGCCAAGTACCCCGGGGACTAGCGGGGTCTAATGAGCAGTTCTTC

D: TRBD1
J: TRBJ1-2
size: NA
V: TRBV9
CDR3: CASSVAEDRGGGYTF
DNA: TGTGCCAGCAGCGTAGCTGAGGACAGGGGAGGCGGCTACACCTTC

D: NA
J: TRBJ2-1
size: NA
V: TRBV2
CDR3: CASRVAFFNEQFF
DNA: TGTGCCAGCCGGGTCGCCTTTTTTAATGAGCAGTTCTTC

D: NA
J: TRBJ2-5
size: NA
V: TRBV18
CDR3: CASSPPNPGARETQYF
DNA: TGTGCCAGCTCACCACCCAATCCAGGGGCGCGGGAGACCCAGTACTTC

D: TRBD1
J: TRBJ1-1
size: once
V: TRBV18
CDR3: CASSPLGQGGTEAFF
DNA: TGTGCCAGCTCACCACTTGGACAGGGGGGGACTGAAGCTTTCTTT

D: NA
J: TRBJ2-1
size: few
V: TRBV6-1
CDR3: CASSEAAGWQFF
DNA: TGTGCCAGCAGTGAAGCGGCAGGGTGGCAGTTCTTC

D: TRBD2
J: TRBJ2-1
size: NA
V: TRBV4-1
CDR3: CASSHGTSGSHSYNEQFF
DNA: TGCGCCAGCAGCCACGGGACTAGCGGGAGTCATTCCTACAATGAGCAGTTCTTC

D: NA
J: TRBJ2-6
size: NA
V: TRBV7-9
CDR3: CASRSGGGASGANVLTF
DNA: TGTGCCAGCAGGTCAGGAGGGGGGGCTTCTGGGGCCAACGTCCTGACTTTC

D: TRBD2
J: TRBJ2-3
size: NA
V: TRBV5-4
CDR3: CASSTGLAGGWADTQYF
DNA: TGTGCCAGCAGCACCGGACTAGCGGGAGGATGGGCAGATACGCAGTATTTT

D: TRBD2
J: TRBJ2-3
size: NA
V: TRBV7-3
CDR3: CASSLSSGSKDTQYF
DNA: TGTGCCAGCAGCTTATCTAGCGGGAGTAAAGATACGCAGTATTTT

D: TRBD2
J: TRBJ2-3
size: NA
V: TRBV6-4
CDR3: CASSEGLAGGSDTQYF
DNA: TGTGCCAGCAGTGAGGGACTAGCGGGAGGATCAGATACGCAGTATTTT

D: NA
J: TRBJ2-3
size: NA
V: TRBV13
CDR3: CASSPKGLQSTDTQYF
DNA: TGTGCCAGCAGCCCAAAGGGACTTCAAAGCACAGATACGCAGTATTTT

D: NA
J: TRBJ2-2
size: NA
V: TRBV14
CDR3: CASSQLGGIANTGELFF
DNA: TGTGCCAGCAGCCAGCTCGGGGGTATCGCGAACACCGGGGAGCTGTTTTTT

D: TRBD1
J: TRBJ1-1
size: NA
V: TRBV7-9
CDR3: CASSDYGTGVEGNTEAFF
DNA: TGTGCCAGCAGCGACTACGGGACAGGGGTAGAAGGGAACACTGAAGCTTTCTTT

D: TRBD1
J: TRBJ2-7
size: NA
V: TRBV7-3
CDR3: CASSQDRGSYEQYF
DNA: TGTGCCAGCAGCCAAGACAGGGGTTCCTACGAGCAGTACTTC

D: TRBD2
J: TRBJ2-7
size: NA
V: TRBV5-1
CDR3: CASSQGTSEVYEQYF
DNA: TGCGCCAGCAGCCAAGGGACTAGCGAAGTCTACGAGCAGTACTTC

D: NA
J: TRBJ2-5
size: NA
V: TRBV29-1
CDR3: CSVPAGKETQYF
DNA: TGCAGCGTCCCCGCGGGTAAAGAGACCCAGTACTTC

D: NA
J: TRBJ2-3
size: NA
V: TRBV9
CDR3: CASSVDRVTDTQYF
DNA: TGTGCCAGCAGCGTGGACAGAGTCACAGATACGCAGTATTTT

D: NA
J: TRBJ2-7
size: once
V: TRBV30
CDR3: CAWSVISPEQYF
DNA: TGTGCCTGGAGTGTAATAAGCCCGGAGCAGTACTTC

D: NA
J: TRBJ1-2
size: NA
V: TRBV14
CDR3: CASSQVAGAAGYTF
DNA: TGTGCCAGCAGCCAAGTAGCGGGCGCGGCTGGCTACACCTTC

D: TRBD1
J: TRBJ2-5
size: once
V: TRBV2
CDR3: CASRDRGLREETQYF
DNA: TGTGCCAGCAGAGACAGGGGGTTGAGGGAAGAGACCCAGTACTTC

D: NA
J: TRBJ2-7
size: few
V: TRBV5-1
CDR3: CASSLEGRAGYEQYF
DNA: TGCGCCAGCAGCTTGGAGGGACGGGCGGGATACGAGCAGTACTTC

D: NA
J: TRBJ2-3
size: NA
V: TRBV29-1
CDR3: CSVSGITITDTQYF
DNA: TGCAGCGTCTCCGGGATAACCATAACAGATACGCAGTATTTT

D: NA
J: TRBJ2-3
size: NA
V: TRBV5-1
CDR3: CASSLGERQPTDTQYF
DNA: TGCGCCAGCAGCTTGGGGGAGCGGCAACCCACAGATACGCAGTATTTT

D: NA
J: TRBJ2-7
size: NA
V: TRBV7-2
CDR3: CASSFQYEQYF
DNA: TGTGCCAGCAGCTTCCAATACGAGCAGTACTTC

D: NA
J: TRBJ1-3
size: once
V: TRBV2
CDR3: CASSVGSVSGNTIYF
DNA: TGTGCCAGCAGTGTGGGCTCAGTATCTGGAAACACCATATATTTT

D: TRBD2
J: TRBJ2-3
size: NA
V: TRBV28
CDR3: CASSVYGTSGTDTQYF
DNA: TGTGCCAGCAGCGTTTATGGGACTAGCGGGACAGATACGCAGTATTTT

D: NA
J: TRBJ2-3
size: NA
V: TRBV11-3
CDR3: CASSFGRASTDTQYF
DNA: TGTGCCAGCAGCTTTGGCAGGGCTAGCACAGATACGCAGTATTTT